This T cell receptor beta chain is from a study of vaccination and CD4 T cells after COVID-19 (dated by TCRdb to between 2021 and 2024). In terms of the full investigation: Convalescent patients had a positive SARS-CoV-2 result on nasal swab PCR, and of these patients, several had mild disease and one had severe disease. The cultures were stimulated with overlapping spike peptide pools from SARS-CoV-2 and from the common cold coronaviruses HCoV-NL63, HCoV-OC43 and HCoV-229E. In the convalescent cohort there were six males and four females, among whom were two Hispanic individuals, seven Caucasians, two Asians and one multiracial person. Post-COVID blood samples from convalescent patients were collected a median of roughly 100 days after diagnosis, with a range of 35 to 161 days. As controls, cultures received a CEFX viral epitope pool (the positive control), an HIV-1 Nef peptide pool (the negative control), or no peptide at all. The spike-specific CD4+ TCR repertoire was compared before and after mRNA vaccination in around ten COVID-19 convalescent patients and several infection-naive healthy vaccine recipients. Post-vaccine blood samples were taken a median of around 68 days after the second vaccine dose, with a range of about 13 to 250 days. Two doses of either the Pfizer-BioNTech BNT162b2 vaccine (n=8) or the Moderna mRNA-1273 vaccine (n=2) were administered to participants. What the work shows at the level of the full study, not this receptor alone: Among the post-vaccine SARS-CoV-2-reactive clones in convalescent patients, a median approximately 86% showed up only after vaccination, which suggests vaccine-specific priming. Of the vaccine-specific clones found in convalescent patients, nearly all (304 of 307) were mono-reactive for SARS-CoV-2 spike instead of being cross-reactive with common cold coronaviruses. Relatively few convalescent patients were included in the study, and early timepoints after natural infection were not analyzed. The median number of SARS-CoV-2-reactive clonotypes rose from around 21 after infection to 35 to 45 after vaccination, but the change was not significant.

Library preparation employed PCR. At the Johns Hopkins FTIC core, DNA from the cultured CD4+ T cells underwent TCR sequencing with the Oncomine TCR Beta short-read assay. Genomic DNA was extracted from the cultured CD4+ T cells with the QIAamp micro DNA kit. Oncomine TCR Beta libraries from cultured CD4+ T cells were pooled with unique dual indexes and sequenced on an Illumina iSeq 100. The study's own analysis went as follows. Non-productive sequences were removed, and CDR3s that did not start with C, did not end with F or W, or were shorter than 7 amino acids were discarded. Antigen-specific clonotypes were identified with the MANAFEST web application by comparing peptide-stimulated wells with reference and other culture wells. For a clone to be called positive, the clone needed an FDR below 0.05, an odds ratio above 5, and a productive frequency above 0.1% in at least two of three replicate wells. Clonotypes that were significantly expanded in both SARS-CoV-2 spike wells and at least one common cold coronavirus spike condition were defined as cross-reactive. Using R version 3.6.1, CDR3 homology was evaluated through Levenshtein distances (stringdist) along with unrooted phylogenetic trees (ape). TCRdb cleaned the public reads at Q25 with fastp, built clones with MiXCR and kept in-frame beta chains. Rows are combined by CDR3 protein, so each entry shows the most common genes and DNA. These V and J calls are TCRdb output, not the study's own analysis. Counted in this sample were some 19,000 distinct CDR3 sequences; 45% to 50% of them appeared once. Of the sample, 4% falls within the top ten clones.

The sample's treatment or condition, from its label and the paper: roughly 10-day PBMC culture with coronavirus spike peptide pools or control peptides (ViraFEST assay). The ViraFEST assay was used in the study, in which antigen-specific T cells were expanded with peptide pools and expanded clonotypes were subsequently identified by TCR sequencing. The convalescent patients' positive SARS-CoV-2 PCR tests fell between March and December 2020, which was before the Alpha, Beta and Delta variants emerged in the United States. Roughly 2 million PBMCs per well were cultured in IMDM with roughly 5% human AB serum and approximately 9.1 IU/ml IL-2, plus 10 ug/ml peptide pools. Half of the culture medium was replaced with fresh IL-2-containing medium on days 3 and 7. CD4+ T cells were isolated after roughly 10 days of culture through negative selection using the EasySep CD4+ T cell isolation kit. PBMCs were separated from whole blood using Ficoll-Paque Plus gradient centrifugation and then either used fresh or cryopreserved at -140C. Triplicate wells were generally used for each culture condition.

With regard to this clonotype: Its binding antigen is unknown. No clone much larger than this one lies a single base away; base qualities are absent.

The sample was CD4+ T cells from blood, cultured in vitro. The source is a human donor who had recovered from COVID-19.

The sequenced DNA is TGTGCCAGCAGCTTAAACCGGGACAGCCTATACGAGCAGTACTTC. It encodes CASSLNRDSLYEQYF. This receptor chain uses TRBV11-3 and TRBJ2-7; TRBD1 agrees with 7 junctional bases. V and J are trimmed by 2 bases and 4 bases, and the gene matches miss 8 bases of the junction. Spanning cysteine to phenylalanine, the CDR3 consists of 15 amino acids. This entry keeps only the CDR3 DNA: 45 bases, framed from base 1. CDR1 and CDR2 (SGHNT, YENEEA) derive from the germline V gene.